The 22 T cell receptor beta chains given below trace back to one sample, sequenced in a study of T cells after yellow fever vaccination (dated by TCRdb to the late 2010s). Sample treatment or condition, as interpreted from the label and publication: live attenuated yellow fever vaccine strain. Receptors were amplified or captured by 5' RACE. The sequencing machine was an Illumina HiSeq 2500. TCRdb reworked the public reads: Q25 trimming with fastp, MiXCR clone assembly, productive beta chains retained. Every CDR3 protein is listed once, alongside the most common genes and DNA of its rows. This sample gives more than 300,000 distinct CDR3 sequences in total; 6.8% of them show up just once. The ten largest make up around 17% of the sample. The starting material was PBMCs, obtained about 49 days after the first yellow fever vaccination. All receptors derive from a man between 18 and 29 years old who received the YFV17D yellow fever vaccine.

The J gene is TRBJ2-1, the V gene TRBV7-9; D is unresolved. Trimming removed 5 bases from V and 0 bases from J, with 17 bases in between. Per germline, CDR1 SEHNR and CDR2 FQNEAQ (reference sequence). The CDR3 has 17 amino acids. As DNA, the CDR3 is TGTGCCAGCAGCCAGGACCAGTTCGCCCTCTCCTACAATGAGCAGTTCTTC. It encodes CASSQDQFALSYNEQFF.

This clonotype has more than one count but fewer than ten. The gene calls are TRBV11-2 and TRBJ2-1; possibly TRBD1 for D (5 bases). From germline, CDR1 is SGHAT and CDR2 FQNNGV. The CDR3 loop spans 14 amino acids. Trimming left V 3 bases short and J 4 bases short, with 10 bases between. In nucleotides, the CDR3 is TGTGCCAGCAGCTTGCAGGGCGAATACAATGAGCAGTTCTTC. It encodes CASSLQGEYNEQFF.

This clonotype was found a few times. V is TRBV11-2 and J is TRBJ2-1, with 7 nucleotides matching TRBD1. CDR3 length: 15 residues. J gave up 3 bases and V 5 bases, and 7 bases lay outside the gene matches. In germline, CDR1 is SGHAT, CDR2 FQNNGV. CDR3 sequence (DNA): TGTGCCAGCAGCAGAGACAGGGTTGGCTACAATGAGCAGTTCTTC. Translating gives CASSRDRVGYNEQFF.

This clonotype occurred a few times. The chain has TRBV25-1 and TRBJ1-2; 7 bases agree with TRBD1. The CDR3 contains 13 residues. Per germline, CDR1 MGHDK and CDR2 SYGVNS. With V trimmed by 4 bases and J by 7 bases, 6 bases remained unmatched. The CDR3 is CASSASGGTGYTF. The DNA of the CDR3 is TGTGCCAGCAGTGCATCAGGGGGGACTGGCTACACCTTC.

The chain links TRBV7-8 to TRBJ1-1; the D is unclear. CDR1 and CDR2 from the germline V gene are SGHVS and FQNEAQ. V was pared by 5 bases and J by 7 bases, with 14 bases between. CDR3 length: 13 amino acids. CDR3 amino acids: CASSPNRANEAFF. The DNA for the CDR3 is TGTGCCAGCAGCCCAAACCGGGCGAATGAAGCTTTCTTT.

This chain links TRBV3-1 with TRBJ1-6; possibly TRBD1 for D (5 bases). CDR3 length equals 12 residues. Per the germline V gene, CDR1 is LGHDT and CDR2 is YNNKEL (reference sequence). Trimming took 5 bases from V and 14 from J, leaving 13 bases between them. The CDR3 bases are TGTGCCAGCAGCGACAGAATTACGGCCCTCCACTTT. It is translated as CASSDRITALHF.

This clonotype was seen more than once but under ten times. The rearrangement links TRBV12-3 or TRBV12-4 to TRBJ1-6; no firm D call. Trimming cost V 6 bases and J 10 bases, with 13 bases left between them. The CDR3 contains 13 residues. The CDR3 loop is CASSSGEGSPLHF. In DNA form, the CDR3 reads TGTGCCAGCAGCTCCGGGGAGGGATCACCCCTCCACTTT.

This clonotype has a count of ten or more. CDR3 sequence: CASSFGSGETQYF. As DNA, the CDR3 is TGTGCCAGCAGTTTCGGGAGCGGAGAGACCCAGTACTTC. The chain joins TRBV12-3 or TRBV12-4 to TRBJ2-5; maybe TRBD2 (6 bases). The CDR3 extends over 13 amino acids. The V end was cut by 3 bases, the J end by 4 bases, with 9 bases between.

This clonotype was seen a few times. J is TRBJ1-4 and V is TRBV12-3 or TRBV12-4; 9 positions agree with TRBD1. V lost 6 bases and J lost 10; bases outside the gene matches: 6. The CDR3 runs to 13 residues. CDR3 sequence: CASSQGTGRKLFF. The CDR3 DNA reads as TGTGCCAGCAGCCAGGGGACAGGGCGAAAACTGTTTTTT.

This clonotype was seen at least ten times. The chain carries TRBV4-2 and TRBJ1-6; 7 nucleotides line up with TRBD1. CDR1 and CDR2 from the germline V gene are LGHNA and YNFKEQ. Trimming cost V 3 bases and J 10 bases; bases outside gene matches: 9. This CDR3 comprises 15 residues. The CDR3 here is CASSHKQGPESPLHF. The CDR3, as DNA: TGTGCCAGCAGCCACAAACAGGGGCCTGAGTCACCCCTCCACTTT.

This clonotype was observed a few times. This chain links TRBV19 with TRBJ2-7; 12 bases match TRBD1. J gave up 8 bases and V 7 bases, and 9 bases lay outside the gene matches. Germline loops: CDR1 LNHDA, CDR2 SQIVND (reference sequence). The CDR3 covers 14 residues. In DNA form, the CDR3 reads TGTGCCAGTAAAATGGGACAGGGGGCGCTCAAGCAGTACTTC. Amino acid sequence: CASKMGQGALKQYF.

This chain joins TRBV7-9 and TRBJ2-2; D unresolved. Per the germline V gene, CDR1 is SEHNR and CDR2 is FQNEAQ (reference sequence). With 5 bases removed from V and 4 bases from J, the gap between germline ends came to 8 bases. The CDR3 is 13 amino acids. This CDR3 reads CASSPPLTGELFF. CDR3 in DNA: TGTGCCAGCAGCCCACCCCTCACCGGGGAGCTGTTTTTT.

The chain combines TRBV9 with TRBJ1-1; no clear D gene. V lost 4 bases and J 1 base, leaving 8 bases between the germline ends. CDR1 is SGDLS, CDR2 YYNGEE, per germline. The CDR3 extends over 13 amino acids. CDR3 nucleotides: TGTGCCAGCAGCTCCCACAGGAACACTGAAGCTTTCTTT. It specifies CASSSHRNTEAFF.

This clonotype has a count of ten or more. The chain recombines TRBV27 with TRBJ2-7, with TRBD1 identical over 8 bases. J gave up 6 bases and V 8 bases, and 18 bases lay outside the gene matches. This CDR3 has 16 residues. Germline V gene lookup returns CDR1 MNHEY and CDR2 SMNVEV (reference sequence). CDR3 region: CASLREPGQEPSEQYV. The DNA of the CDR3 is TGTGCCAGCCTGAGAGAACCGGGACAGGAGCCCTCCGAGCAGTACGTC.

In its sample, this clonotype was seen a few times. The V and J genes are TRBV7-6 and TRBJ2-5; no definite D call. With 5 bases removed from V and 5 bases from J, the gap between germline ends came to 6 bases. This CDR3 has 11 residues. Per the germline V gene, CDR1 is SGHVS and CDR2 is FNYEAQ. The CDR3 DNA reads TGTGCCAGCAGCGGTCATGAGACCCAGTACTTC. Translated, it gives CASSGHETQYF.

The V gene is TRBV19, the J gene TRBJ1-5, with TRBD1 identical over 7 bases. Unmatched junction bases numbered 7, after V lost 6 bases and J lost 5 bases. Germline CDR1 reads LNHDA; CDR2 reads SQIVND (reference sequence). The CDR3 totals 14 residues. The CDR3 DNA reads as TGTGCCAGTAGCATACAGGGGACGGATCAGCCCCAGCATTTT. Protein product: CASSIQGTDQPQHF.

The V and J genes are TRBV24-1 and TRBJ2-6; D is ambiguous. Germline V CDR1 and CDR2: KGHDR, SFDVKD. V shed 3 bases and J shed 2 bases, with 10 bases lying between them. The length of the CDR3 is 16 residues. The CDR3 loop is CATSDTSQPGANVLTF. The CDR3 DNA follows: TGTGCCACCAGTGATACCTCTCAACCTGGGGCCAACGTCCTGACTTTC.

The table lists this clonotype with a few counts. V and J are TRBV30 and TRBJ1-1, with D uncertain. The CDR3 has 13 residues. V gave up 0 bases and J gave up 9 bases, with 14 bases separating them. Germline V gives CDR1 GTSNPN, CDR2 SVGIG (reference sequence). The CDR3 DNA is TGTGCCTGGAGTGTACAGTCCCTCGGAAAAGCTTTCTTT. This codes for CAWSVQSLGKAFF.

This sequence joins TRBV30 and TRBJ1-2; 9 bases line up with TRBD1. CDR1 and CDR2 (germline): GTSNPN, SVGIG (reference sequence). There are 13 residues in the CDR3. V lost 2 bases and J lost 6; bases outside the gene matches: 4. The CDR3 protein is CAWSIDRGDGYTF. Written as DNA, the CDR3 is TGTGCCTGGAGTATCGACAGGGGGGATGGCTACACCTTC.

This clonotype was recorded many times. The V call is TRBV12-3 or TRBV12-4, the J call TRBJ1-5; 8 nucleotides align to TRBD1. This CDR3 region has 15 residues. Trimming removed 5 bases from V and 6 bases from J; junction bases left unmatched: 9. CDR3 in amino acids: CASSPGTGYAQPQHF. DNA for the CDR3: TGTGCCAGCAGTCCCGGGACAGGTTACGCTCAGCCCCAGCATTTT.

This clonotype has a handful of counts. The genes are TRBV18 and TRBJ1-2, with TRBD1 identical over 7 bases. The CDR3 length is 16 residues. Looked up from germline, CDR1 is KGHSH and CDR2 is LQKENI. The V segment lost 3 bases and the J segment 8 bases; nucleotides outside the gene matches: 15. This chain's CDR3 is CASSPASGQTLNGYTF. The CDR3 DNA reads TGTGCCAGCTCACCCGCATCGGGACAGACCCTAAACGGCTACACCTTC.

V usage is TRBV5-4 and J usage is TRBJ1-2; 7 nucleotides match TRBD1. This CDR3 is built from 17 residues. Germline V gene sequence: CDR1 SGHNT, CDR2 YYREEE (reference sequence). The V gene end was trimmed by 0 bases and the J gene end by 2 bases; junction bases not matched to a gene: 10. CDR3 protein: CASSLEVTGLSNYGYTF. For the CDR3, the DNA is TGTGCCAGCAGCTTGGAGGTGACAGGGCTCTCCAACTATGGCTACACCTTC.